These T cell receptor beta chains were read from a single sample in a study of neoadjuvant anti-PD-1 for oral cavity cancer. Generated by immunoSEQ multiplex PCR, the TCRdb table keeps only in-frame clones and is missing some. This table holds several thousand clones, 50% to 60% found once. The sample here was tumor tissue, taken before nivolumab (anti-PD-1) treatment. All receptors derive from a person aged 35-79 years with oral cavity squamous cell carcinoma. The CDR3 runs from the conserved cysteine through the conserved F or W. The order of the fields is clone size, J gene, V gene, D gene, CDR3 protein, CDR3 DNA. A D gene is named only where the DNA matches it firmly. Not all rows give a size; the values are once, few, many and, for expanded clones, a class.

clone_size: -; j_call: TRBJ2-5; v_call: TRBV7-2; d_call: TRBD2; cdr3_aa: CASSRRTSGRQETQYF; cdr3_nt: TGTGCCAGCAGCCGTAGAACTAGCGGGAGACAAGAGACCCAGTACTTC
clone_size: -; j_call: TRBJ1-5; v_call: TRBV19; d_call: -; cdr3_aa: CASSIQGMNQPQHF; cdr3_nt: TGTGCCAGTAGTATACAGGGTATGAATCAGCCCCAGCATTTT
clone_size: -; j_call: TRBJ2-2; v_call: TRBV7-6; d_call: TRBD1; cdr3_aa: CASSLGTGTNTGELFF; cdr3_nt: TGTGCCAGCAGCTTAGGGACAGGGACGAACACCGGGGAGCTGTTTTTT
clone_size: few; j_call: TRBJ1-6; v_call: TRBV25-1; d_call: TRBD1; cdr3_aa: CASSESDRGNSPLHF; cdr3_nt: TGTGCCAGCAGTGAATCGGACAGGGGCAATTCACCCCTCCACTTT
clone_size: -; j_call: TRBJ2-7; v_call: TRBV19; d_call: -; cdr3_aa: CASSTSETYEQYF; cdr3_nt: TGTGCCAGTAGTACGTCAGAGACCTACGAGCAGTACTTC
clone_size: -; j_call: TRBJ2-1; v_call: TRBV11-1; d_call: -; cdr3_aa: CASSLAGTYNEQFF; cdr3_nt: TGTGCCAGCAGCTTAGCGGGGACCTACAATGAGCAGTTCTTC
clone_size: -; j_call: TRBJ2-7; v_call: TRBV20-1; d_call: -; cdr3_aa: CSATDNHEQYF; cdr3_nt: TGCAGTGCTACAGACAACCACGAGCAGTACTTC
clone_size: -; j_call: TRBJ2-4; v_call: TRBV9; d_call: -; cdr3_aa: CATPGVAKNIQYF; cdr3_nt: TGTGCCACCCCAGGGGTAGCCAAAAACATTCAGTACTTC
clone_size: -; j_call: TRBJ1-2; v_call: TRBV6-5; d_call: TRBD1; cdr3_aa: CASSDQGGGLGYTF; cdr3_nt: TGTGCCAGCAGTGATCAGGGGGGGGGATTAGGCTACACCTTC
clone_size: -; j_call: TRBJ2-1; v_call: TRBV27; d_call: -; cdr3_aa: CASSPANRVLVEQFF; cdr3_nt: TGTGCCAGCAGTCCCGCGAACAGGGTTCTGGTTGAGCAGTTCTTC
clone_size: -; j_call: TRBJ2-5; v_call: TRBV4-2; d_call: -; cdr3_aa: CASSQDWKGLETQYF; cdr3_nt: TGTGCCAGCAGCCAAGATTGGAAGGGTTTGGAGACCCAGTACTTC